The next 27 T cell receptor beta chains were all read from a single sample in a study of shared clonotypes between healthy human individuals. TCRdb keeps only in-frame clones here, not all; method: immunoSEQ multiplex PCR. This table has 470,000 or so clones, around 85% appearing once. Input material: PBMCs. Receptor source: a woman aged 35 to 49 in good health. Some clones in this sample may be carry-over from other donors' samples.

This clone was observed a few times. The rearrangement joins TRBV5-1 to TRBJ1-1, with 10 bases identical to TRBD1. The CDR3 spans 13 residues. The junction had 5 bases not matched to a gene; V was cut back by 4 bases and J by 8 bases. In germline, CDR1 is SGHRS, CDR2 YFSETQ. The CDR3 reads CASSTEDRGEAFF. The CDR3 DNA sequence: TGCGCCAGCAGCACCGAGGACAGGGGGGAAGCTTTCTTT.

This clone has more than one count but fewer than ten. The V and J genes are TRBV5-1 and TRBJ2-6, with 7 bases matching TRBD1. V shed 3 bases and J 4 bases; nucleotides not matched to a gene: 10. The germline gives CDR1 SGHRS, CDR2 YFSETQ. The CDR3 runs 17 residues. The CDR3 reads CASSSDTGVSGANVLTF. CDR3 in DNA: TGCGCCAGCAGCTCGGACACAGGGGTGAGCGGGGCCAACGTCCTGACTTTC.

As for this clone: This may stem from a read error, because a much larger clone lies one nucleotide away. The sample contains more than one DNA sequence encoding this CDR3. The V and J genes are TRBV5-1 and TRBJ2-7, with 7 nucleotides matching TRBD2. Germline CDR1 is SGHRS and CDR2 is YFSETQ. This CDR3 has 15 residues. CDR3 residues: CASSLAPGGPYEQYF. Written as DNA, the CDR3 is TGCGCTAGCAGCTTGGCCCCGGGAGGCCCCTACGAGCAGTACTTC.

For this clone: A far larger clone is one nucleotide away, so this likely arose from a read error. CDR3 coding DNA: TGCGCCAGCAGCCACATCTCGACGGGGGTCATGGGGTATGGCTACACCTTC. It yields the protein CASSHISTGVMGYGYTF. This chain uses TRBV4-3 with TRBJ1-2; D is possibly TRBD1 (5 bases). The CDR3 is 17 residues long. Germline lookup yields CDR1 LGHNA and CDR2 YSLEER. Trimming stripped 3 bases from V and 5 bases from J, with 22 bases between.

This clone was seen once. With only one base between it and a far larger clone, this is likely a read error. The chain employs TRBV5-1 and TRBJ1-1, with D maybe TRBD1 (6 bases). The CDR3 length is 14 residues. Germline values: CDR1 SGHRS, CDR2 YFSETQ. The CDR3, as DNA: TGCGCCGGCAGGTTATCAGGGGCAGAAACTGAAGCTTTCTTT. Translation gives CAGRLSGAETEAFF.

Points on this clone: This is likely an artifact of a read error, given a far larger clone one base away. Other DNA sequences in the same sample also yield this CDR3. The CDR3 is CASSLGGVGDQPQHF. For the CDR3, the DNA is TGTGCCAGCAGTTTAGGCGGCGTGGGGGATCAGCCCCAGCATTTC. The chain carries TRBV28 and TRBJ1-5; a possible D gene is TRBD1 (5 bases). The CDR3 consists of 15 residues. The germline gives CDR1 MDHEN, CDR2 SYDVKM. Filled out from reference TRBV28 and TRBJ1-5, the complete variable domain reads DVKVTQSSRYLVKRTGEKVFLECVQDMDHENMFWYRQDPGLGLRLIYFSYDVKMKEKGDIPEGYSVSREKKERFSLILESASTNQTSMYLCASSLGGVGDQPQHFGDGTRLSIL.

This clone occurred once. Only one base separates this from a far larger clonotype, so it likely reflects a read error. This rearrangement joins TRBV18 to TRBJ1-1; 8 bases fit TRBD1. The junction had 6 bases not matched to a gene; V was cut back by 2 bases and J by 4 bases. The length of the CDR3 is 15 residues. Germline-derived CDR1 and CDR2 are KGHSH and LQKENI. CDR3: CASSPTGQVSTEAFF. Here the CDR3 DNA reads TGTGCCAGCTCACCAACGGGACAGGTGAGCACTGAAGCTTTCTTT.

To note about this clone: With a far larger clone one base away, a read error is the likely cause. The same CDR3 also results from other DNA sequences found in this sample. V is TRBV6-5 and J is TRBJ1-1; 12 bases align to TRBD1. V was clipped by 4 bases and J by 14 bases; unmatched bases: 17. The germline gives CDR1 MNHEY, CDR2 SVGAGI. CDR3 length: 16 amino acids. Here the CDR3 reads CASSSTSGTGGLVAFF. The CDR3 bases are TGTGCCAGCAGTTCCACCTCCGGGACAGGGGGCCTGGTGGCCTTCTTT.

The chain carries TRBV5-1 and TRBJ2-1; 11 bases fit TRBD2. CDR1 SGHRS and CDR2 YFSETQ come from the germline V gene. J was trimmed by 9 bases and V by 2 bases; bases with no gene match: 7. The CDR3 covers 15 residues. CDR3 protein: CASSLGGLAAAEQFF. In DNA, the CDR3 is TGCGCCAGCAGCTTAGGGGGACTAGCGGCCGCTGAGCAGTTCTTC.

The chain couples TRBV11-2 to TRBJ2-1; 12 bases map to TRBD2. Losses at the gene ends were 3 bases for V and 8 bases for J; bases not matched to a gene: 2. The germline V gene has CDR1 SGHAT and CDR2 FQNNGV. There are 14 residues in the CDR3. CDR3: CASSLTSGSYEQFF. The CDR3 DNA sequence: TGTGCCAGCAGCTTGACTAGCGGGAGCTATGAGCAGTTCTTC.

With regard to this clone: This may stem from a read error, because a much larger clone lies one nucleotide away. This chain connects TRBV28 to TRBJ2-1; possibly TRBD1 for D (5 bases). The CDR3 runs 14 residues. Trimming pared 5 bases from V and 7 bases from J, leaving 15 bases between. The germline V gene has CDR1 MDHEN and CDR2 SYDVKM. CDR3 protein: CASSRGGAENEQFF. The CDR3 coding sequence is TGTGCCAGCAGTAGGGGTGGGGCTGAGAATGAGCAGTTCTTC.

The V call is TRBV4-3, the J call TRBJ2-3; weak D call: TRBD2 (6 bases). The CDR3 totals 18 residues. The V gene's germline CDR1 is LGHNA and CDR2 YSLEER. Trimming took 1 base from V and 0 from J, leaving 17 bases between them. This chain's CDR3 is CASSQGWSGEWSTDTQYF. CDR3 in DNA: TGCGCCAGCAGCCAAGGCTGGTCGGGAGAGTGGAGCACAGATACGCAGTATTTT.

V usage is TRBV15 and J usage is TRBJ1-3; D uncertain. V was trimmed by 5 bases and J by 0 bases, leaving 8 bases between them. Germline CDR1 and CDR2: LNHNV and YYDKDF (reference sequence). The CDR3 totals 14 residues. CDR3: CATSPGNSGNTIYF. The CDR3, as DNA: TGTGCCACCAGCCCGGGGAACTCTGGAAACACCATATATTTT.

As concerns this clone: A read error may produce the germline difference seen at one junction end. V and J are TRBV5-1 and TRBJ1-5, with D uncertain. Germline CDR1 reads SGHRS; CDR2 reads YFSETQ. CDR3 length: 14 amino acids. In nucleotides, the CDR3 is TGCGCCAGCCGCTTAGGGTTGGGCAATCAGCCCCAGCATTTT. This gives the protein CASRLGLGNQPQHF.

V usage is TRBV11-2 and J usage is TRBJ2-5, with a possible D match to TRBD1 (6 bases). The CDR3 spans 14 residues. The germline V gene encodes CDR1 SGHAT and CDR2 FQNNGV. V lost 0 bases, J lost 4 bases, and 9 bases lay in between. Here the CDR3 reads CASSLDRGGETQYF. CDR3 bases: TGTGCCAGCAGCTTAGACAGGGGTGGAGAGACCCAGTACTTC.

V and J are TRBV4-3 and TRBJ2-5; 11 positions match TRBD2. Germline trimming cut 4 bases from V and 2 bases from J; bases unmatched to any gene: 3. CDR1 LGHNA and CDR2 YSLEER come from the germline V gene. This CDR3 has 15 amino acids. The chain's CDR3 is CASSPLAGGQETQYF. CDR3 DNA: TGCGCCAGCAGCCCATTAGCGGGAGGGCAAGAGACCCAGTACTTC.

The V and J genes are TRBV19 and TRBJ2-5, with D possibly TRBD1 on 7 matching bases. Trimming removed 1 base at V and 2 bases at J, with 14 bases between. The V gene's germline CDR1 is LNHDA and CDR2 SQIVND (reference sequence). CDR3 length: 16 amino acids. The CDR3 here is CASSIGQGGLQETQYF. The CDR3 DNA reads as TGTGCCAGTAGTATAGGACAGGGAGGATTACAAGAGACCCAGTACTTC.

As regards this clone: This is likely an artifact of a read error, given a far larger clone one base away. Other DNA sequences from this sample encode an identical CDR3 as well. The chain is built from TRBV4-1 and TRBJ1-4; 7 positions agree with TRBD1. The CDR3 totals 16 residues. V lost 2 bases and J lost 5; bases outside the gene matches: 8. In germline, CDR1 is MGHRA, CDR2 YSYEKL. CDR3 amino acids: CASSQPYRGTNEKLFF. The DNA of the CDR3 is TGCGCCAGCAGCCAACCTTACAGGGGCACCAATGAAAAACTGTTTTTT.

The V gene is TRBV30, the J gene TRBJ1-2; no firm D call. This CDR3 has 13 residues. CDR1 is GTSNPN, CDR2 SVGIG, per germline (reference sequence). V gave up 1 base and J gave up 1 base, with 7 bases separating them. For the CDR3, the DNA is TGTGCCTGGAGTGCCACTTTTAACTATGGCTACACCTTC. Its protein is CAWSATFNYGYTF.

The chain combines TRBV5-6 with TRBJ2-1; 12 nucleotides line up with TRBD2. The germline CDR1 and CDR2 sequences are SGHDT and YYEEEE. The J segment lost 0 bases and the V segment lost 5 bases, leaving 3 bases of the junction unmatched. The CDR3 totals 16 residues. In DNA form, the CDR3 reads TGTGCCAGCAGACTAGCGGGAGGAAGCTCCTACAATGAGCAGTTCTTC. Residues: CASRLAGGSSYNEQFF.

The CDR3 here is CASSNQGSYEQYF. CDR3 bases: TGTGCCAGCTCAAATCAGGGCTCCTACGAGCAGTACTTC. The chain recombines TRBV18 with TRBJ2-7, with D perhaps TRBD1 (5 bases). Trimming took 5 bases from V and 0 from J, leaving 8 bases between them. This CDR3 has 13 amino acids. Germline loops: CDR1 KGHSH, CDR2 LQKENI.

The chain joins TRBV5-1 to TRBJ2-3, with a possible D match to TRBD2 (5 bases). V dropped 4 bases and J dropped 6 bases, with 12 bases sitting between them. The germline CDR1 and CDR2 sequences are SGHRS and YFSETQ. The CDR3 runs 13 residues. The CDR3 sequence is CASSVTPGDTQYF. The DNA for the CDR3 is TGCGCCAGCAGCGTAACACCGGGGGATACGCAGTATTTT. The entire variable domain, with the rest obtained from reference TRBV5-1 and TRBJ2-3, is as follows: KAGVTQTPRYLIKTRGQQVTLSCSPISGHRSVSWYQQTPGQGLQFLFEYFSETQRNKGNFPGRFSGRQFSNSRSEMNVSTLELGDSALYLCASSVTPGDTQYFGPGTRLTVL.

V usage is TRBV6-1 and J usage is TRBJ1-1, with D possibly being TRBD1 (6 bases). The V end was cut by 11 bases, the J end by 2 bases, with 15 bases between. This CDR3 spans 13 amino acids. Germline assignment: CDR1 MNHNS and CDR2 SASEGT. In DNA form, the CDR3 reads TGTGCCTGCAAACTGGACAGCAACACTGAAGCTTTCTTT. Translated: CACKLDSNTEAFF.

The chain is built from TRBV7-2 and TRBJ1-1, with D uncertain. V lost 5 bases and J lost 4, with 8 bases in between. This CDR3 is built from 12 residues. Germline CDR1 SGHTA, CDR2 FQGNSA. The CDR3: CASSRDVTEAFF. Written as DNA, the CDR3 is TGTGCCAGCAGCCGGGATGTCACTGAAGCTTTCTTT.

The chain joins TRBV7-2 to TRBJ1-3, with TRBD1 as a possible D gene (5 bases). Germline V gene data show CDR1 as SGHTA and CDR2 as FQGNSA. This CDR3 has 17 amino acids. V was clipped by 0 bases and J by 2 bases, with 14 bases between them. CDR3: CASSLAALREPGNTIYF. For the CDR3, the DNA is TGTGCCAGCAGCTTAGCGGCACTCAGGGAGCCTGGAAACACCATATATTTT.

CDR3 in amino acids: CASNKLGGQSEKLFF. In nucleotides, the CDR3 is TGTGCCAGCAACAAACTAGGGGGACAGTCGGAAAAACTGTTTTTT. The chain has TRBV2 and TRBJ1-4, with 7 bases identical to TRBD1. V lost 7 bases and J lost 8; bases outside the gene matches: 13. The CDR3 extends over 15 amino acids. CDR1 SNHLY and CDR2 FYNNEI come from the germline V gene.

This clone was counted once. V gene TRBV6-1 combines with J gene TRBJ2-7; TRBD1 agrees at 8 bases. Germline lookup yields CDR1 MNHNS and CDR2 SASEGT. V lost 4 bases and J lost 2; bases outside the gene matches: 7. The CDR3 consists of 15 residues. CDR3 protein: CASSGGTGDPYEQYF. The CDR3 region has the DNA TGTGCCAGCAGTGGCGGGACAGGAGATCCCTACGAGCAGTACTTC.